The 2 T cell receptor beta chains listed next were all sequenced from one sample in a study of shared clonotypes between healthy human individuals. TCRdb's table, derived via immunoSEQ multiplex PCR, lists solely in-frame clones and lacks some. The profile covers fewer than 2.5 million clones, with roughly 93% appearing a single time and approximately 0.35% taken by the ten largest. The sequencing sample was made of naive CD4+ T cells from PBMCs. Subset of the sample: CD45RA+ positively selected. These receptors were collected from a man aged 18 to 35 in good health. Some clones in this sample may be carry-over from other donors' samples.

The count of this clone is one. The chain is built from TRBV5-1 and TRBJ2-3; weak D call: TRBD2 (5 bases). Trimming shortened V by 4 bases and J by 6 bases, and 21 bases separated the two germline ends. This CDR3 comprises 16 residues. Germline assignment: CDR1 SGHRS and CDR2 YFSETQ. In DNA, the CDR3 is TGCGCCAGCAGCCTTTTAAGGTGGAGGAGAAGGGATACGCAGTATTTT. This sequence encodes CASSLLRWRRRDTQYF.

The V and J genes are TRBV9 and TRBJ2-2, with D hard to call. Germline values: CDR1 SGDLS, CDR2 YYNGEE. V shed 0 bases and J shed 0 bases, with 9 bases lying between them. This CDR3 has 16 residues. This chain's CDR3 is CASSVEGNTNTGELFF. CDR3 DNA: TGTGCCAGCAGCGTAGAGGGTAATACGAACACCGGGGAGCTGTTTTTT.